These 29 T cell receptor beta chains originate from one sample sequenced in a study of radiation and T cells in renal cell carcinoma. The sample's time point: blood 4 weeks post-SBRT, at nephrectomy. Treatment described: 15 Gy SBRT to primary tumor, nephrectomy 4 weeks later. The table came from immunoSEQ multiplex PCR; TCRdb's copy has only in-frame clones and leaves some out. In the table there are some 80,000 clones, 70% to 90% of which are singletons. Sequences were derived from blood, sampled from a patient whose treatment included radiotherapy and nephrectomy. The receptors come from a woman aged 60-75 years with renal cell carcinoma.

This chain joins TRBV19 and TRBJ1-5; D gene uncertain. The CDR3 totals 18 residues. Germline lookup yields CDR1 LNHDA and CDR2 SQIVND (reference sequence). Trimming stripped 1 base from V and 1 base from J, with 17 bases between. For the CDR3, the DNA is TGTGCCAGTAGTATAGGCCTTAGGGCAATTGTAAGCAATCAGCCCCAGCATTTT. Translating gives CASSIGLRAIVSNQPQHF.

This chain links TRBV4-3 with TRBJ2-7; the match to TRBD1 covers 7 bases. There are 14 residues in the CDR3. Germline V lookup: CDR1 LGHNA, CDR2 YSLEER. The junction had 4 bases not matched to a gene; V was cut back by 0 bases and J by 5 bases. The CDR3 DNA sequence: TGCGCCAGCAGCCAAGAAGACAGGGTCCACGAGCAGTACTTC. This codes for CASSQEDRVHEQYF.

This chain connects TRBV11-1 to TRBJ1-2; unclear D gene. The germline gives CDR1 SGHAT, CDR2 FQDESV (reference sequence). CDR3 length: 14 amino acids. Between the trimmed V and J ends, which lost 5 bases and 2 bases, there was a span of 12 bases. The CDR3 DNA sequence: TGTGCCAGCAGCCCCGGCGGAGGAAACTATGGCTACACCTTC. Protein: CASSPGGGNYGYTF.

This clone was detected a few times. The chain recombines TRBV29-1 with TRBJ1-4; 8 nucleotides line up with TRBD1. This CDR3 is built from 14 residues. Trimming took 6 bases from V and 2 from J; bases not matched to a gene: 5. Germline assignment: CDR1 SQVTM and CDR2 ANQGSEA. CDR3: CSVNRGGTNEKLFF. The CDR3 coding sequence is TGCAGCGTAAACAGGGGGGGTACTAATGAAAAACTGTTTTTT.

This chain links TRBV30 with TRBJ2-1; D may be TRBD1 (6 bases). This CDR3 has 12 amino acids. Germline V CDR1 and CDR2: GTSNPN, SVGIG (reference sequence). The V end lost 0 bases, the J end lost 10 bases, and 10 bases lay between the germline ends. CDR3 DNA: TGTGCCTGGAGTGTACACCAGGGGGAGCAGTTCTTC. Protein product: CAWSVHQGEQFF.

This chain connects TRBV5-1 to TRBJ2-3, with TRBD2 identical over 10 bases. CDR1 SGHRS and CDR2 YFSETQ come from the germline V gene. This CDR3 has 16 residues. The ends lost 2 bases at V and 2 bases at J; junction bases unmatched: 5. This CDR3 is CASSLGTSANTDTQYF. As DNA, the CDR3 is TGCGCCAGCAGCTTAGGGACTAGCGCAAACACAGATACGCAGTATTTT.

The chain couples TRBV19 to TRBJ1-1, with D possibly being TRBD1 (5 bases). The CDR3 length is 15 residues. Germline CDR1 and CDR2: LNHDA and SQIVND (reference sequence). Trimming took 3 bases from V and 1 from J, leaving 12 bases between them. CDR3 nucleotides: TGTGCCAGTAGTATTCGACATGGGGGGAACACTGAAGCTTTCTTT. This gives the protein CASSIRHGGNTEAFF.

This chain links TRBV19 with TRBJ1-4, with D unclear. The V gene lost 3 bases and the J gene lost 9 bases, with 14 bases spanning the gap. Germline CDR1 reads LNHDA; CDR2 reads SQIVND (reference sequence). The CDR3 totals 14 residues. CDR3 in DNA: TGTGCCAGTAGTATTAGCGGGGAAATCCAAAAACTGTTTTTT. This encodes CASSISGEIQKLFF.

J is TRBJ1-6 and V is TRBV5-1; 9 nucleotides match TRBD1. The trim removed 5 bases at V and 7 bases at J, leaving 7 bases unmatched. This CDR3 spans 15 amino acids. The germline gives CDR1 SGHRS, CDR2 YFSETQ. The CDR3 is CASRTGGRGNSPLHF. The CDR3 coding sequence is TGCGCCAGCAGGACAGGGGGGCGTGGGAATTCACCCCTCCACTTT. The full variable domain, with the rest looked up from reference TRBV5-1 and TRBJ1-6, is KAGVTQTPRYLIKTRGQQVTLSCSPISGHRSVSWYQQTPGQGLQFLFEYFSETQRNKGNFPGRFSGRQFSNSRSEMNVSTLELGDSALYLCASRTGGRGNSPLHFGNGTRLTVT.

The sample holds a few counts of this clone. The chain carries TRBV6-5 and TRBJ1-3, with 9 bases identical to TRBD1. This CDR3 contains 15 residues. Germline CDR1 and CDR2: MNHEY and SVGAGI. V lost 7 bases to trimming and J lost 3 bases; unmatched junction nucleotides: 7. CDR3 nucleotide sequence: TGTGCCAGCACCGAAGGGGACAGGGTTGGAAACACCATATATTTT. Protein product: CASTEGDRVGNTIYF.

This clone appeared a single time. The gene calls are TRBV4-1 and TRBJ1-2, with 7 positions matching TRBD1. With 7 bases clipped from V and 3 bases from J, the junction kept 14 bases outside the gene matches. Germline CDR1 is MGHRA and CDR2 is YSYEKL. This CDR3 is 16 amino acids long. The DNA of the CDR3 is TGCGCCAGCAACACGGGCATCCCACAGGGGCACTATGGCTACACCTTC. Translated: CASNTGIPQGHYGYTF.

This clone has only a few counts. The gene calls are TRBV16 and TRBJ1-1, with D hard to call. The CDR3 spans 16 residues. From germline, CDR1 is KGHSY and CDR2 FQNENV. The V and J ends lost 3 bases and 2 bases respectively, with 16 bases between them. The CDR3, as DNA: TGTGCCAGCAGCCACCCAACCCCAGGCGGTAACACTGAAGCTTTCTTT. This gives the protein CASSHPTPGGNTEAFF.

CDR3 residues: CASSMGSDGYTF. CDR3 coding DNA: TGTGCCAGCTCCATGGGGAGCGATGGCTACACCTTC. V usage is TRBV11-2 and J usage is TRBJ1-2, with no clear D. Germline CDR1 SGHAT, CDR2 FQNNGV. The CDR3 has 12 residues. Trimming left V 8 bases short and J 6 bases short, with 13 bases between.

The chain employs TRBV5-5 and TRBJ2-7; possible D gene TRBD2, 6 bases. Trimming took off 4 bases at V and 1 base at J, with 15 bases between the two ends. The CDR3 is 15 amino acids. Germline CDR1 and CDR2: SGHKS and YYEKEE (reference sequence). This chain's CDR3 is CASSRTGESSYEQYF. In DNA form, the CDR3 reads TGTGCCAGCAGCAGGACGGGAGAGAGTTCCTACGAGCAGTACTTC.

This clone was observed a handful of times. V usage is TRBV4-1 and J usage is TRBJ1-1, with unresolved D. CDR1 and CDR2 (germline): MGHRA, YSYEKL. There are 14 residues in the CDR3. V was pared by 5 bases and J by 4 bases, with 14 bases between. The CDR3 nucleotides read TGCGCCAGCAGCTACGGACCTTCCGGCACTGAAGCTTTCTTT. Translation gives CASSYGPSGTEAFF.

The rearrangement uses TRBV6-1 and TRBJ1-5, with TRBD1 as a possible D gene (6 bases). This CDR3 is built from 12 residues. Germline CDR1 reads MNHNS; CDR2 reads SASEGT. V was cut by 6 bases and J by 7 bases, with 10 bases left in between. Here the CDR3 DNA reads TGTGCCAGCAGACAGGGTAGCCAGCCCCAGCATTTT. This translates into CASRQGSQPQHF.

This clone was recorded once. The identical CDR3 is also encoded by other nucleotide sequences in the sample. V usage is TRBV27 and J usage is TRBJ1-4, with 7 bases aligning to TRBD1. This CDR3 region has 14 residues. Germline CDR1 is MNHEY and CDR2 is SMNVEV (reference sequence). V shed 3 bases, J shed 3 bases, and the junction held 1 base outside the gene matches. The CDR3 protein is CASSFQGANEKLFF. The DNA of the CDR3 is TGTGCCAGCAGTTTTCAGGGGGCTAATGAAAAACTGTTTTTT.

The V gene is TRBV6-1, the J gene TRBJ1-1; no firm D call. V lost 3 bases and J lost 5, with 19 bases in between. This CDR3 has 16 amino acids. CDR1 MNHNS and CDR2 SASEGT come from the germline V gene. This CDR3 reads CASSDGLIGVGTEAFF. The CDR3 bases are TGTGCCAGCAGTGATGGACTTATTGGGGTTGGGACTGAAGCTTTCTTT.

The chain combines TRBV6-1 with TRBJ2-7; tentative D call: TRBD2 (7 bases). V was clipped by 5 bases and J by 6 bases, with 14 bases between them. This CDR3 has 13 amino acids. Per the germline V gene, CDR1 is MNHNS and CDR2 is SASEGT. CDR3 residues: CASSLGGAGEQYF. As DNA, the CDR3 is TGTGCCAGCAGTCTTGGGGGGGCCGGCGAGCAGTACTTC.

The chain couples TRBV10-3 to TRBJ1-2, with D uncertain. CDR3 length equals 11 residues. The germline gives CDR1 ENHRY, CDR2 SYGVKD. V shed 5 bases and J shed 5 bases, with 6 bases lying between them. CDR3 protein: CAISSGYGYTF. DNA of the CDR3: TGTGCCATCAGTAGTGGGTATGGCTACACCTTC.

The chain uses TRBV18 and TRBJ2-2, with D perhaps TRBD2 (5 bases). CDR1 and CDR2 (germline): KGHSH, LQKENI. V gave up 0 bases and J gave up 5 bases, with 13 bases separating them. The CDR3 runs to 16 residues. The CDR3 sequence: CASSPPAWESTGELFF. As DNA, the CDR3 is TGTGCCAGCTCACCACCTGCGTGGGAGTCGACCGGGGAGCTGTTTTTT.

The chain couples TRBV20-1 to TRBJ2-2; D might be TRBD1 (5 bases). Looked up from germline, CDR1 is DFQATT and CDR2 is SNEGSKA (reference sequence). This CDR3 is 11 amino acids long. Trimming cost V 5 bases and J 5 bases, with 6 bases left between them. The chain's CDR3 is CSARTTGELFF. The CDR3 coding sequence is TGCAGTGCTCGGACAACCGGGGAGCTGTTTTTT.

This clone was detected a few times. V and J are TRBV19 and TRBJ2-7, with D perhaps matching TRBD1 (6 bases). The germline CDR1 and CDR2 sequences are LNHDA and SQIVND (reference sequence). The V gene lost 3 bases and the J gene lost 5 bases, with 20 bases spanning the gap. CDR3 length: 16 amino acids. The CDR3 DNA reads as TGTGCCAGTAGTATTGGATGGACAGCCGGCTGGAACGAGCAGTACTTC. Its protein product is CASSIGWTAGWNEQYF.

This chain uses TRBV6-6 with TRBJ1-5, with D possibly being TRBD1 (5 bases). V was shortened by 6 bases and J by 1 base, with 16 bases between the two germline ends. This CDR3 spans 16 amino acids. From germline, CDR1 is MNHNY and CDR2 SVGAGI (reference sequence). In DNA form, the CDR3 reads TGTGCCAGCAGGTACCTAACGGGACTGAGCAATCAGCCCCAGCATTTT. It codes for CASRYLTGLSNQPQHF.

As DNA, the CDR3 is TGTGCCAGCAGCCCGGACCCGGGCCCTTCTGGACTGGGTCGAGCTTTCTTT. This codes for CASSPDPGPSGLGRAFF. The chain carries TRBV5-4 and TRBJ1-1, with D unclear. CDR3 size: 17 residues. Germline CDR1 and CDR2: SGHNT and YYREEE (reference sequence). V was clipped by 4 bases and J by 10 bases, with 29 bases between them.

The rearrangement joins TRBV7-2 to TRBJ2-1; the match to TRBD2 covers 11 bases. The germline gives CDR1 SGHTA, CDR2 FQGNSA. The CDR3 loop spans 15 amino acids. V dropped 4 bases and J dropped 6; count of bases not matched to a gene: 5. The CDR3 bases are TGTGCCAGCAGCTCGGGACTAGCGGTCGGCAATGAGCAGTTCTTC. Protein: CASSSGLAVGNEQFF.

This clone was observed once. CDR3 residues: CAWSSRTSGKQYF. The CDR3 region has the DNA TGTGCCTGGAGTTCCCGGACTTCCGGTAAGCAGTACTTC. This chain links TRBV30 with TRBJ2-7; a weak D match, TRBD2 (5 bases). The germline V gene has CDR1 GTSNPN and CDR2 SVGIG (reference sequence). Trimming left V 2 bases short and J 8 bases short, with 16 bases between. The CDR3 has 13 amino acids. Combining the CDR3 with reference TRBV30 and TRBJ2-7 gives the whole variable domain SQTIHQWPATLVQPVGSPLSLECTVEGTSNPNLYWYRQAAGRGLQLLFYSVGIGQISSEVPQNLSASRPQDRQFILSSKKLLLSDSGFYLCAWSSRTSGKQYFGPGTRLTVT.

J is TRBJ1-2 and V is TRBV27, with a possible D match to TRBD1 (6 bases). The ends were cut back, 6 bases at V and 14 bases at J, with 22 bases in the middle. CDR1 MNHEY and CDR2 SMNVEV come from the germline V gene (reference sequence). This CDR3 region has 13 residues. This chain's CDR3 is CASSRTGAGSVTF. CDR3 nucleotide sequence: TGTGCCAGCAGCCGAACGGGGGCAGGGTCAGTAACCTTC.

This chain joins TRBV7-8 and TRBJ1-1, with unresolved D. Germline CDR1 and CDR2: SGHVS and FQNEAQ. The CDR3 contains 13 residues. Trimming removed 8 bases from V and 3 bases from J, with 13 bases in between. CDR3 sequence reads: CASGGRWDTEAFF. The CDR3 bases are TGTGCCAGCGGAGGGCGGTGGGACACTGAAGCTTTCTTT.